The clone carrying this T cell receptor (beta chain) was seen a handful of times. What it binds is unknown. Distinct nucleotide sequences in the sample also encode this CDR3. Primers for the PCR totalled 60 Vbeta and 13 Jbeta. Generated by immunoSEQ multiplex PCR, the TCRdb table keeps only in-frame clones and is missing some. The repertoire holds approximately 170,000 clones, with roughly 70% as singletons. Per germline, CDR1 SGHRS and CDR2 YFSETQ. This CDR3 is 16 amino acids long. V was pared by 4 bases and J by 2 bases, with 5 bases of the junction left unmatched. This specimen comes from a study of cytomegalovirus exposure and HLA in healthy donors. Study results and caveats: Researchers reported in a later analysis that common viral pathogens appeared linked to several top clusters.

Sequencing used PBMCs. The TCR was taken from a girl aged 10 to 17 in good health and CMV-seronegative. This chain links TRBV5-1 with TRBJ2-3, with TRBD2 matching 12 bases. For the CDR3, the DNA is TGCGCCAGCAGCGGTGGACTAGCGGGGAACACAGATACGCAGTATTTT. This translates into CASSGGLAGNTDTQYF.